The entry below gives a single T cell receptor (beta chain) sequence along with its context. Its antigen is as yet unknown. This specimen comes from a study of blood T cells in healthy people across ages. CDR1 and CDR2 from the germline V gene are SEHNR and FQNEAQ (reference sequence). Trimming took off 4 bases at V and 0 bases at J, with 15 bases between the two ends. The CDR3 sequence is 17 residues long. A second 7 to 11 cycle PCR used barcoded and J-beta primers. TCRdb ran MiXCR on the 5' RACE reads and lists one entry per CDR3 protein. The sample consists of 600,000 to 1,000,000 distinct CDR3 sequences, 58% of them appearing once. Study observations and caveats: Naive T cell percentage strongly correlated with TCR beta diversity.

About 10 milliliters was the volume of peripheral blood drawn from each donor. This clonotype was obtained from a young man in good health. The sample consisted of blood. This chain uses TRBV7-9 with TRBJ2-2, with unresolved D. The CDR3 bases are TGTGCCAGCAGCTCTAGATTCGAAGATACGAACACCGGGGAGCTGTTTTTT. Its protein product is CASSSRFEDTNTGELFF.